The clone carrying this T cell receptor (beta chain) was recorded only once. Its cognate antigen is unknown. V was shortened by 3 bases and J by 8 bases, with 10 bases between the two germline ends. The CDR3 consists of 13 residues. Germline loops: CDR1 SGHAT, CDR2 FQNNGV. This sample is part of a study of shared clonotypes between healthy human individuals. Study results and limitations: Naive subsets generally exceeded memory subsets in estimated richness. The sharing of about 5.3% of naive CD4 clonotypes was seen across a handful of donors.

Naivety among CD8 cells was defined by CD45RO negativity and positive CCR7 selection, thereby excluding terminally differentiated effector memory CD45RA+ cells. The run depth of the assay was deep. Each PCR replicate from the sorted subsets contained 150 to 200 ng DNA, which is around 30,000 T cell genomes. TCRdb's table, derived via immunoSEQ multiplex PCR, lists solely in-frame clones and lacks some. Of about 2.2 million clones listed, about 93% are singletons. The receptor was isolated from a young man in good health. Some clones in this sample may be carry-over from other donors' samples. Sequenced material: naive CD8+ T cells from PBMCs. The rearrangement joins TRBV11-2 to TRBJ1-4; D gene uncertain. The CDR3 protein is CASSFTRGEKLFF. The CDR3 nucleotides read TGTGCCAGCAGCTTCACAAGAGGGGAAAAACTGTTTTTT.